Below are 2 T cell receptor beta chains sequenced from a single sample in a study of T cell clones after liver transplantation. Proliferating CFSE-low MLR cells were sequenced to define alloreactive TCRbeta sequences. Sequenced by immunoSEQ multiplex PCR; TCRdb stores in-frame clones only, minus some. The sample consists of a few hundred clones, about 32% of them appearing once. No antigen is known for these receptors. Sequencing input: CD8+ T cells from cultured PBMCs. The source of these receptors is a human patient who received a liver transplant. These T cells may partly come from the graft donor.

This clone is deemed large. The J gene is TRBJ1-5, the V gene TRBV16; D gene ambiguous. CDR3 length: 14 residues. Trimming removed 0 bases from V and 9 bases from J, with 12 bases in between. Germline V lookup: CDR1 KGHSY, CDR2 FQNENV. In DNA form, the CDR3 reads TGTGCCAGCAGCCAATCTTCAGGTTTAGGGCCCCAGCATTTT. It specifies CASSQSSGLGPQHF.

Within the sample, this clone is medium-sized. This chain joins TRBV5-6 and TRBJ2-7; 9 positions agree with TRBD1. Germline loops: CDR1 SGHDT, CDR2 YYEEEE. This CDR3 region has 14 residues. Losses at the gene ends were 3 bases for V and 2 bases for J; bases not matched to a gene: 3. The CDR3 loop reads CASSYGTGTYEQYF. The CDR3 DNA reads as TGTGCCAGCAGCTATGGGACAGGGACCTACGAGCAGTACTTC.